This T cell receptor (beta chain) was sequenced during a study of sequential checkpoint blockade in melanoma. Study outcomes and limitations: In arm A, pretreatment tumor clonality was associated with response. T-cell fraction and clonality followed PD-L1 and CD8+ counts, not mutational load. Clinical benefit was about 30 times likelier when tumor T-cell fraction and clonality increased.

Some clones are missing from TCRdb's copy, which holds only in-frame ones; the method was immunoSEQ multiplex PCR. Of just over 7,000 clones in the sample, roughly 22% were seen once. Points on this clone: The antigen remains unidentified.

Described treatment: randomized to nivolumab then ipilimumab (arm A) or the reverse (arm B). None of the patients previously received DNA-damaging chemotherapy. The source of this sequence is a human donor with melanoma. Sample: tumor tissue (inferred from file names), taken from a patient given nivolumab and ipilimumab in sequence.

The CDR3 loop reads CASSLGQRNTEAFF. Here the CDR3 DNA reads TGTGCCAGCTCACTGGGACAGCGGAACACTGAAGCTTTCTTT. The chain joins TRBV18 to TRBJ1-1, with 7 bases aligning to TRBD1. The CDR3 is 14 residues long. Germline CDR1 KGHSH, CDR2 LQKENI. V was pared by 4 bases and J by 1 base, with 3 bases of the junction left unmatched.